What follows are 7 T cell receptor beta chains derived from one specimen sequenced in a study of shared clonotypes between healthy human individuals. TCRdb's copy holds only in-frame clones and misses some; the assay was immunoSEQ multiplex PCR. The sample records some 2.1 million clones, just under 95% being singletons. Naive CD8 cells comprised CD45RO-negative, CCR7-positively selected cells, excluding terminally differentiated effector memory CD45RA+ cells. Sequencing was performed on naive CD8+ T cells from PBMCs. Receptors originate from a man aged 18 to 29 in good health. Some clones in this sample may be carry-over from other donors' samples.

The rearrangement links TRBV27 to TRBJ2-3; TRBD2 might be the D (6 bases). This CDR3 region has 13 residues. V was trimmed by 7 bases and J by 5 bases, leaving 13 bases between them. CDR1 MNHEY and CDR2 SMNVEV come from the germline V gene (reference sequence). The CDR3 DNA sequence: TGTGCCAGCACGGGGCGGGATGGAGATACGCAGTATTTT. Its protein product is CASTGRDGDTQYF.

This chain joins TRBV7-9 and TRBJ2-7; 10 bases line up with TRBD2. The CDR3 contains 16 residues. With V trimmed by 8 bases and J by 2 bases, 12 bases remained unmatched. Germline CDR1 reads SEHNR; CDR2 reads FQNEAQ (reference sequence). DNA for the CDR3: TGTGCCAGCTTCGGTCCCGGACTAGCGGAGGCCTACGAGCAGTACTTC. This codes for CASFGPGLAEAYEQYF.

The V and J genes are TRBV7-9 and TRBJ2-1; D remains unclear. The germline V and J ends were trimmed by 7 bases and 8 bases, with 9 bases remaining between them. Germline CDR1 and CDR2: SEHNR and FQNEAQ (reference sequence). This CDR3 is built from 11 residues. The CDR3 loop reads CASTLADEQFF. The CDR3 DNA reads as TGTGCCAGCACCTTGGCGGATGAGCAGTTCTTC.

This clone was seen only once. This rearrangement joins TRBV7-9 to TRBJ2-7, with 9 bases fitting TRBD1. Germline V CDR1 and CDR2: SEHNR, FQNEAQ (reference sequence). This CDR3 is 15 amino acids long. V trimming: 5 bases; J trimming: 3 bases; junction bases outside the gene matches: 8. CDR3 protein: CASSQWGTGNYEQYF. Written as DNA, the CDR3 is TGTGCCAGCAGCCAATGGGGGACAGGGAACTACGAGCAGTACTTC.

This chain uses TRBV7-9 with TRBJ2-7; TRBD1 aligns across 11 bases. Germline V gene lookup returns CDR1 SEHNR and CDR2 FQNEAQ (reference sequence). J gave up 1 base and V 7 bases, and 6 bases lay outside the gene matches. This CDR3 has 15 residues. In DNA, the CDR3 is TGTGCCAGCACCTTGGGACAGGGGGGGTCCTACGAGCAGTACTTC. Its protein is CASTLGQGGSYEQYF.

This sequence joins TRBV7-9 and TRBJ2-2, with 8 bases matching TRBD2. V lost 3 bases and J lost 4; bases outside the gene matches: 16. Germline V gives CDR1 SEHNR, CDR2 FQNEAQ (reference sequence). This CDR3 spans 19 amino acids. The CDR3 DNA sequence: TGTGCCAGCAGCTTCAACCAAGATGTAGCGGGATACGGCACCGGGGAGCTGTTTTTT. Protein: CASSFNQDVAGYGTGELFF.

The chain uses TRBV7-9 and TRBJ2-3; TRBD2 aligns across 7 bases. The CDR3 length is 15 residues. Per germline, CDR1 SEHNR and CDR2 FQNEAQ (reference sequence). With V trimmed by 5 bases and J by 4 bases, 9 bases remained unmatched. The CDR3: CASSPRLGGSDTQYF. Written as DNA, the CDR3 is TGTGCCAGCAGCCCCCGGTTGGGAGGGTCAGATACGCAGTATTTT.